This T cell receptor beta chain came from a study of control samples from healthy donors and cancer patients (dated by TCRdb to 2019 to 2021). The CDR3, from cysteine to phenylalanine, totals 13 residues. The entry retains the CDR3 DNA only, 39 bases that are in frame from base 1. Per the germline V gene, MNHEY is the CDR1 and SVGAGI is the CDR2. V loses 2 bases of germline sequence and J loses 4 bases, and the interval between the two ends is 8 bases. This clone showed up just a few times. There is no known antigen for this receptor. Base qualities are not provided; no much larger clone lies one nucleotide away. The sample has other DNA sequences that encode this CDR3 too. The library was produced with the immunoSEQ multiplex PCR assay. The source is immuneACCESS, and TCRdb retained only in-frame sequences with V and J called. Part of the clones is not carried over; for the studies checked, unresolved V genes explain less than half of this, and the remainder is unexplained. This sample gives about 120,000 clones in total; about 90% of them show up just once. The top ten constitute approximately 37% of the sample.

Sequencing input: blood. In this chain, TRBV6-5 is recombined with TRBJ1-2; a confident D gene designation cannot be given. The receptor comes from a man in his fifties in good health. The encoded CDR3 is CASSYQDGYGYTF. The bases read TGTGCCAGCAGTTACCAAGACGGCTATGGCTACACCTTC.